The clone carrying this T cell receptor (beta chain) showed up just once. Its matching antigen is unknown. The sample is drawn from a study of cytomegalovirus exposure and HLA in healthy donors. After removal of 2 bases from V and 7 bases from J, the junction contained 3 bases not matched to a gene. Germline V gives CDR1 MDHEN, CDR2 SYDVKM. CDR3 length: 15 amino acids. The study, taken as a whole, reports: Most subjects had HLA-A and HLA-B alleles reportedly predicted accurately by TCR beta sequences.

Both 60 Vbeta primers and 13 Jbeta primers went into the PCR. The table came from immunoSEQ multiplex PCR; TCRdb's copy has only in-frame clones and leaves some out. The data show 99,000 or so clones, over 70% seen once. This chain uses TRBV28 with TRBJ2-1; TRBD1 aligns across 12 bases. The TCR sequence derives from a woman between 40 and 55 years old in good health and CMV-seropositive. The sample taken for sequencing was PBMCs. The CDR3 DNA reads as TGTGCCAGCAGTTTAGGGACAGGGGGCACGAATGAGCAGTTCTTC. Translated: CASSLGTGGTNEQFF.